These 8 T cell receptor beta chains were sequenced from one sample in a study of vaccination effects on CD4 cells after COVID-19. The data were produced by immunoSEQ multiplex PCR, yet TCRdb's version contains in-frame clones alone and is incomplete. The sample shows 20,000 to 25,000 clones, 75% to 85% of them seen only once. For these receptors, no antigen is known. Expansion of antigen-specific CD4+ T cells with viral peptide pools was carried out by the ViraFEST assay before sequencing. Subsequent to ten to eleven days of culture, CD4+ T cells were isolated. Participants were vaccinated with two doses of either the BNT162b2 or mRNA-1273 vaccine. This sample comprised CD4+ T cells from PBMCs cultured with SARS-CoV-2 spike peptides, obtained after COVID-19 vaccination. Source of these receptors: a human donor who received a COVID-19 vaccine. Some clones in this sample may be carry-over from other donors' samples.

The chain joins TRBV15 to TRBJ1-5; D is undetermined. V lost 0 bases and J 2 bases, leaving 14 bases between the germline ends. The CDR3 runs 17 residues. Germline V CDR1 and CDR2: LNHNV, YYDKDF (reference sequence). The CDR3 coding sequence is TGTGCCACCAGCAGAGAGCTTCCGGGGTTAGGCAATCAGCCCCAGCATTTT. This sequence encodes CATSRELPGLGNQPQHF.

The CDR3 coding sequence is TGTGCCAGTAGTATTGGGCAGGGTTACAGCAATCAGCCCCAGCATTTT. Its protein is CASSIGQGYSNQPQHF. This sequence joins TRBV19 and TRBJ1-5, with D perhaps matching TRBD1 (5 bases). This CDR3 comprises 16 residues. Germline lookup yields CDR1 LNHDA and CDR2 SQIVND (reference sequence). The V end lost 3 bases, the J end lost 1 base, and 13 bases lay between the germline ends.

This chain links TRBV6-5 with TRBJ1-5; unclear D gene. V lost 6 bases to trimming and J lost 0 bases, with 9 bases between them. The CDR3 sequence is 14 residues long. The germline V gene encodes CDR1 MNHEY and CDR2 SVGAGI. The DNA of the CDR3 is TGTGCCAGCAGACCCGCGGGTAGCAATCAGCCCCAGCATTTT. It encodes CASRPAGSNQPQHF.

V gene TRBV3-1 (or the pseudogene TRBV3-2) combines with J gene TRBJ2-3; D may be TRBD1 (5 bases). CDR1 is LGHDT, CDR2 YNNKEL, per germline (reference sequence). The V gene lost 3 bases and the J gene lost 0 bases, with 13 bases spanning the gap. The CDR3 extends over 16 amino acids. The CDR3 nucleotides read TGTGCCAGCAGCCACCCAAGGGGTCCTAGCACAGATACGCAGTATTTT. Its translation: CASSHPRGPSTDTQYF.

Here the CDR3 reads CASHRGTEPYEQYV. DNA of the CDR3: TGTGCCAGTCATCGAGGGACGGAACCCTACGAGCAGTACGTC. The chain recombines TRBV6-6 with TRBJ2-7; D is tentatively TRBD1 or TRBD2 (5 bases each). CDR3 length equals 14 residues. Germline CDR1 is MNHNY and CDR2 is SVGAGI (reference sequence). V was shortened by 9 bases and J by 2 bases, with 17 bases between the two germline ends.

The chain has TRBV7-3 and TRBJ1-1, with D hard to call. Germline V gene data show CDR1 as SGHTA and CDR2 as FQGTGA. The CDR3 is made up of 13 amino acids. The V and J ends lost 2 bases and 1 base respectively, with 5 bases between them. DNA for the CDR3: TGTGCCAGCAGCTTATACAGGAACACTGAAGCTTTCTTT. Translated, it gives CASSLYRNTEAFF.

The rearrangement uses TRBV4-2 and TRBJ2-3; TRBD1 agrees at 9 bases. The CDR3 is 16 residues long. With 2 bases clipped from V and 2 bases from J, the junction kept 5 bases outside the gene matches. Germline V lookup: CDR1 LGHNA, CDR2 YNFKEQ. CDR3 DNA sequence: TGTGCCAGCAGCCAATTGGGACAGGGTAACACAGATACGCAGTATTTT. Translated: CASSQLGQGNTDTQYF.

This clone appeared once. This sequence joins TRBV19 and TRBJ1-5; a weak D match, TRBD1 (6 bases). The V gene's germline CDR1 is LNHDA and CDR2 SQIVND (reference sequence). This CDR3 is 15 amino acids long. V lost 6 bases and J 2 bases, leaving 14 bases between the germline ends. The CDR3 DNA is TGTGCCAGTAGCAACAGGGTTGGGGGCAATCAGCCCCAGCATTTT. This gives the protein CASSNRVGGNQPQHF.